One sample yielded the 16 T cell receptor beta chains listed below, sequenced in a study of blood T cell repertoires in COVID-19 (dated by TCRdb to the early 2020s). Receptor libraries were prepared by the immunoSEQ multiplex PCR assay. Entries here come from immuneACCESS through TCRdb and include only in-frame sequences with V and J called. Some clones fail to appear in such tables; in the studies checked, an unresolved V gene covers under half of the shortfall, and the cause of the remainder is unknown. This sample lists around 120,000 clones; roughly 79% were detected once. The top ten clones comprise 2% to 2.5% of the sample. Sample: peripheral blood. The receptor source for this set is a man in his 70s with acute or convalescent COVID-19.

The rearrangement uses TRBV12-3 or TRBV12-4 and TRBJ1-1; TRBD1 matches 8 bases. CDR3 length: 13 residues. V lost 6 bases to trimming and J lost 6 bases; unmatched junction nucleotides: 6. The CDR3 region is CASSPDRGAEAFF. CDR3 in DNA: TGTGCCAGCAGCCCCGACAGGGGCGCTGAAGCTTTCTTT.

V is TRBV27 and J is TRBJ2-5; D is undetermined. Germline CDR1 reads MNHEY; CDR2 reads SMNVEV (reference sequence). The CDR3 is 15 amino acids. V shed 0 bases and J shed 5 bases, with 13 bases lying between them. CDR3 DNA: TGTGCCAGCAGTTTATCTTCAGGCGCTATGGAGACCCAGTACTTC. Protein product: CASSLSSGAMETQYF.

J is TRBJ1-3 and V is TRBV7-2; D is undetermined. This CDR3 spans 13 amino acids. The germline V gene has CDR1 SGHTA and CDR2 FQGNSA. With 8 bases removed from V and 4 bases from J, the gap between germline ends came to 12 bases. The CDR3 protein is CASGSSGGNTIYF. The CDR3 coding sequence is TGTGCCAGCGGTTCCTCGGGAGGAAACACCATATATTTT.

CDR3 nucleotide sequence: TGTGCCAGCAGTGATTCCAGGGGCACTGAAGCTTTCTTT. It encodes CASSDSRGTEAFF. The chain recombines TRBV25-1 with TRBJ1-1; D may be TRBD1 (6 bases). The V end was cut by 3 bases, the J end by 4 bases, with 9 bases between. The CDR3 spans 13 residues. The germline CDR1 and CDR2 sequences are MGHDK and SYGVNS.

J is TRBJ1-3 and V is TRBV2, with D tentatively TRBD1 (5 bases). In germline, CDR1 is SNHLY, CDR2 FYNNEI. The CDR3 spans 13 residues. Deletions cut 3 bases from V and 5 bases from J, with 8 bases between. In nucleotides, the CDR3 is TGTGCCAGCAGTGAGGGGCCACGAAACACCATATATTTT. It yields the protein CASSEGPRNTIYF.

V gene TRBV18 combines with J gene TRBJ1-4; 10 bases line up with TRBD1. Per the germline V gene, CDR1 is KGHSH and CDR2 is LQKENI. This CDR3 contains 14 residues. Trimming cost V 8 bases and J 5 bases; bases outside gene matches: 5. CDR3 sequence reads: CASQRQGANEKLFF. The CDR3 DNA is TGTGCCAGCCAAAGACAGGGGGCAAATGAAAAACTGTTTTTT.

The V and J genes are TRBV6-5 and TRBJ2-7, with TRBD2 matching 10 bases. V trimming: 6 bases; J trimming: 7 bases; junction bases outside the gene matches: 9. CDR1 is MNHEY and CDR2 is SVGAGI in the germline V gene. This CDR3 is built from 14 residues. CDR3 nucleotide sequence: TGTGCCAGCAGATTTAGCGGGGGGTCCGGGGAGCAGTACTTC. Its protein is CASRFSGGSGEQYF.

As DNA, the CDR3 is TGTGCCAGCAGTTACGCGACAAGAGATACGCAGTATTTT. As protein: CASSYATRDTQYF. The chain links TRBV6-6 to TRBJ2-3; D ambiguous. This CDR3 is built from 13 residues. V was pared by 2 bases and J by 5 bases, with 8 bases between. Germline values: CDR1 MNHNY, CDR2 SVGAGI (reference sequence).

The table lists this clone with a few counts. The chain recombines TRBV7-2 with TRBJ2-5, with D unresolved. Germline V gene sequence: CDR1 SGHTA, CDR2 FQGNSA. The CDR3 has 11 residues. Between the trimmed V and J ends, which lost 5 bases and 5 bases, there was a span of 6 bases. This chain's CDR3 is CASSQAETQYF. CDR3 nucleotides: TGTGCCAGCAGCCAGGCGGAGACCCAGTACTTC.

The chain joins TRBV9 to TRBJ1-2; a possible D gene is TRBD1 (6 bases). The CDR3 runs to 13 residues. Between the trimmed V and J ends, which lost 0 bases and 8 bases, there was a span of 11 bases. The germline gives CDR1 SGDLS, CDR2 YYNGEE. The CDR3 spells CASSVAGVAGYTF. CDR3 nucleotide sequence: TGTGCCAGCAGCGTAGCAGGGGTGGCGGGCTACACCTTC.

The genes are TRBV5-5 and TRBJ1-2; D perhaps matches TRBD1 (6 bases). The germline V gene has CDR1 SGHKS and CDR2 YYEKEE (reference sequence). The V end lost 4 bases, the J end lost 3 bases, and 16 bases lay between the germline ends. This CDR3 has 15 amino acids. CDR3 DNA sequence: TGTGCCAGCAGCCGCACAGGGAATCTCGACTATGGCTACACCTTC. Protein: CASSRTGNLDYGYTF.

The chain recombines TRBV4-3 with TRBJ2-3; D is perhaps TRBD2 (6 bases). V was shortened by 0 bases and J by 2 bases, with 9 bases between the two germline ends. This CDR3 is 15 amino acids long. CDR1 and CDR2 from the germline V gene are LGHNA and YSLEER. The CDR3 is CASSQEGRYTDTQYF. DNA of the CDR3: TGCGCCAGCAGCCAAGAGGGGAGGTACACAGATACGCAGTATTTT.

The chain employs TRBV30 and TRBJ2-1; TRBD1 aligns across 7 bases. The CDR3 is 12 amino acids. The trim removed 4 bases at V and 12 bases at J, leaving 9 bases unmatched. Germline loops: CDR1 GTSNPN, CDR2 SVGIG (reference sequence). CDR3 sequence reads: CAWNRQGLGQFF. CDR3 nucleotides: TGTGCCTGGAACAGACAGGGCCTCGGGCAGTTCTTC. Drawing the rest from reference TRBV30 and TRBJ2-1, the complete variable domain is SQTIHQWPATLVQPVGSPLSLECTVEGTSNPNLYWYRQAAGRGLQLLFYSVGIGQISSEVPQNLSASRPQDRQFILSSKKLLLSDSGFYLCAWNRQGLGQFFGPGTRLTVL.

The chain carries TRBV7-2 and TRBJ2-1; 13 bases agree with TRBD2. The V segment lost 4 bases and the J segment 0 bases; nucleotides outside the gene matches: 6. The CDR3 length is 18 residues. Germline V gene sequence: CDR1 SGHTA, CDR2 FQGNSA. CDR3 residues: CASSSTSGGSSSYNEQFF. Here the CDR3 DNA reads TGTGCCAGCAGCTCGACTAGCGGGGGGTCGAGCTCCTACAATGAGCAGTTCTTC. Using reference TRBV7-2 and TRBJ2-1 for the parts outside the CDR3, the full variable domain is GAGVSQSPSNKVTEKGKDVELRCDPISGHTALYWYRQSLGQGLEFLIYFQGNSAPDKSGLPSDRFSAERTGGSVSTLTIQRTQQEDSAVYLCASSSTSGGSSSYNEQFFGPGTRLTVL.

This clone was recorded a few times. The chain joins TRBV5-1 to TRBJ2-7; D gene uncertain. The CDR3 extends over 13 amino acids. CDR1 is SGHRS and CDR2 is YFSETQ in the germline V gene. With 0 bases removed from V and 3 bases from J, the gap between germline ends came to 7 bases. CDR3 sequence reads: CASSLVWSYEQYF. The CDR3 DNA is TGCGCCAGCAGCTTGGTCTGGAGCTACGAGCAGTACTTC.

In its sample, this clone was seen once. This chain's CDR3 is CASRFQMNTEAFF. The CDR3, as DNA: TGTGCCAGCAGATTCCAGATGAACACTGAAGCTTTCTTT. The chain carries TRBV6-5 and TRBJ1-1; D unresolved. Trimming cost V 6 bases and J 0 bases, with 8 bases left between them. Germline values: CDR1 MNHEY, CDR2 SVGAGI. The CDR3 runs to 13 residues.